The 8 T cell receptor beta chains below were found in one sample sequenced in a study of blood T cells in healthy people across ages. A J-beta primer mix and a sample-barcoded 5' primer were used in a second PCR of about 6 to 12 cycles. TCRdb re-called the 5' RACE reads with MiXCR, one entry per CDR3 protein. The repertoire holds approximately 760,000 distinct CDR3 sequences, with approximately 25% as singletons. This same sample was also part of a study on T cells of mothers and their children.

The source material was blood. These receptors all come from a boy aged 5-17 years in good health.

The DNA of the CDR3 is TGTGCCAGCAGTTTAAGTTTCAGCATCTCCTACGAGCAGTACTTC. Translation gives CASSLSFSISYEQYF. The rearrangement links TRBV27 to TRBJ2-7; D is unresolved. Germline V CDR1 and CDR2: MNHEY, SMNVEV (reference sequence). The ends were cut back, 2 bases at V and 0 bases at J, with 11 bases in the middle. This CDR3 is 15 amino acids long.

The chain has TRBV12-3 or TRBV12-4 and TRBJ2-1; TRBD1 might be the D (6 bases). CDR3 length: 16 residues. V was trimmed by 4 bases and J by 8 bases, leaving 21 bases between them. CDR3 sequence reads: CASSSPAGTTEHEQFF. In DNA, the CDR3 is TGTGCCAGCAGTTCACCGGCCGGGACAACAGAACATGAGCAGTTCTTC.

V and J are TRBV25-1 and TRBJ2-4; D gene unclear. Germline CDR1 reads MGHDK; CDR2 reads SYGVNS. V was pared by 4 bases and J by 1 base, with 11 bases between. The CDR3 is 15 residues long. The CDR3 spells CASSGAGPAKNIQYF. CDR3 sequence (DNA): TGTGCCAGCAGTGGGGCCGGTCCGGCCAAAAACATTCAGTACTTC.

This chain connects TRBV28 to TRBJ2-7; 13 positions match TRBD2. CDR1 and CDR2 from the germline V gene are MDHEN and SYDVKM. The CDR3 runs 14 residues. The V and J ends lost 11 bases and 3 bases, in that order; junction bases with no gene match: 7. CDR3 amino acids: CAGGTSGTIYEQYF. The CDR3, as DNA: TGTGCCGGTGGGACTAGCGGGACGATCTACGAGCAGTACTTC.

As regards this clonotype: A junction boundary mismatches the germline segment, possibly from a read error. The V and J genes are TRBV6-2 or TRBV6-3 and TRBJ2-1, with 7 bases fitting TRBD2. In germline, CDR1 is MNHEY, CDR2 SVGEGT. This CDR3 contains 15 residues. CDR3 nucleotide sequence: TGTGCCAGCAGTTTCTTGGTAGCGGGCTACAATGGGCAGTTCTTC. Protein product: CASSFLVAGYNGQFF.

This clonotype showed up just a few times. The chain carries TRBV20-1 and TRBJ1-1, with D perhaps matching TRBD1 (6 bases). Germline CDR1 DFQATT, CDR2 SNEGSKA (reference sequence). The germline V and J ends were trimmed by 6 bases and 4 bases, with 18 bases remaining between them. The CDR3 contains 14 residues. This chain's CDR3 is CSASQSGGGTEAFF. The CDR3, as DNA: TGCAGTGCCTCACAGAGTGGGGGCGGCACTGAAGCTTTCTTT.

The rearrangement links TRBV7-9 to TRBJ2-5; 7 bases line up with TRBD1. The CDR3 is 14 residues long. The V and J ends lost 2 bases and 3 bases, in that order; junction bases with no gene match: 3. CDR1 is SEHNR, CDR2 FQNEAQ, per germline (reference sequence). CDR3 loop: CASSLRDSKETQYF. As DNA, the CDR3 is TGTGCCAGCAGCTTACGGGACAGCAAAGAGACCCAGTACTTC.

This clonotype was seen more than once but under ten times. The rearrangement joins TRBV24-1 to TRBJ2-5; the D is unclear. TRBJ2-1 explains the end of the DNA better; the J call may be wrong. The CDR3 is made up of 12 amino acids. Germline loops: CDR1 KGHDR, CDR2 SFDVKD. CDR3 coding DNA: TGTGCCACCAGCTCCAGAGTGAATGAGCAGTTCTTC. Translated, it gives CATSSRVNEQFF.